This TCR beta chain originates from a study of human T cells and chemical hapten exposure. The wider study: An approximately 2 cm by approximately 2 cm inner upper arm patch received 2% DPC for sensitization.

In TCRdb, the RACE reads were re-called with MiXCR into one record per CDR3 protein. This table has 50,000 to 75,000 distinct CDR3 sequences, 8% to 13% appearing once. CDR1 and CDR2 (germline): MNHEY, SVGAGI. The CDR3 consists of 13 residues. V was shortened by 8 bases and J by 7 bases, with 12 bases between the two germline ends. The time point: patch test 3, about 24 weeks after DPC sensitization. The treatment denotes: therapeutic diphenylcyclopropenone sensitization with weekly scalp DPC. Whole-study findings and limits: PT1 expanded TCR counts and patch test score were linked, and their correlation was positive.

With respect to this clonotype: The antigen is undetermined.

This clonotype was obtained from a woman aged 25 to 39 with alopecia areata. Some clones in this sample may be carry-over from other donors' samples. The chain employs TRBV6-5 and TRBJ1-6, with TRBD1 as a possible D gene (5 bases). Specimen: whole blood, collected in connection with sensitization to the hapten diphenylcyclopropenone (DPC). CDR3 DNA sequence: TGTGCCAGCTGGCGGGGCGGAAATTCACCCCTCCACTTT. Its translation is CASWRGGNSPLHF.